This entry lists 14 T cell receptor delta chains sequenced from one sample in a study of human gamma delta and Vdelta1 T cells. TCRdb reanalysed the PCR reads with CATT. This table holds fewer than 7,000 delta-chain clones, roughly a tenth found once. The material sequenced was naive CD27+ Vdelta1 gamma-delta T cells from blood. Every receptor here comes from a human donor in good health.

This clone turned up a few times. Possible read error: a much larger clone is one base away. The genes are TRDV1 and TRDJ1, with 7 nucleotides matching TRDD3. The CDR3 loop spans 17 amino acids. Germline CDR1 TSWWSYY, CDR2 QGS. V trimming: 5 bases; J trimming: 5 bases; junction bases outside the gene matches: 17. The CDR3 is CALGQGGRWGLRDKLIF. CDR3 coding DNA: TGTGCTCTTGGGCAAGGTGGTCGCTGGGGGCTGAGAGATAAACTCATCTTT.

Concerning this clone itself: A far larger clone is just one base off, so this is likely a read error. Other DNA sequences in the sample encode the same CDR3. The rearrangement links TRDV1 to TRDJ1, with TRDD2 matching over 9 bases. This CDR3 comprises 15 residues. Germline V gene data show CDR1 as TSWWSYY and CDR2 as QGS. The CDR3 reads CALGDRGLPTGKLIF. The CDR3 region has the DNA TGCGCTCTTGGGGACCGAGGCCTTCCTACGGGTAAACTCATCTTT.

This clone was detected a few times. A far more abundant clone sits one base away, making this likely a read error. Within the sample, other DNA sequences also encode this same CDR3. This chain connects TRDV2 to TRDJ1; the D call may be TRDD2 or TRDD3 (5 bases each). There are 20 residues in the CDR3. Germline V CDR1 and CDR2: GEAIGNYY, EKD. Deletions cut 4 bases from V and 3 bases from J, with 32 bases between. The CDR3 loop is CACESLRTKLQGGLSDKLIF. CDR3 bases: TGTGCCTGTGAAAGCCTACGCACCAAGCTACAAGGGGGGCTTTCCGATAAACTCATCTTT.

In this sample, this clone is medium-sized (0.01 to 0.1%). This sample also contains other DNA sequences that code for the same CDR3. The rearrangement links TRDV1 to TRDJ1; D might be TRDD3 (5 bases). Looked up from germline, CDR1 is TSWWSYY and CDR2 is QGS. The CDR3 totals 21 residues. The V gene lost 4 bases and the J gene lost 0 bases, with 30 bases spanning the gap. In nucleotides, the CDR3 is TGTGCTCTTGGGGCCATCTCAGGCCATACGACAGGGCGGACCTACACCGATAAACTCATCTTT. This codes for CALGAISGHTTGRTYTDKLIF.

On this clone itself: The protein TCRdb lists belongs to a much larger clone and differs from this DNA's translation at residue 3, which points to a read error; the protein shown is made from the DNA. The V and J genes are TRDV1 and TRDJ1; TRDD3 might be the D (6 bases). This CDR3 is built from 17 residues. The germline CDR1 and CDR2 sequences are TSWWSYY and QGS. DNA of the CDR3: TGTGCTCCTGGGAAGGCTTACGTGGGGGCGTACACCGATAAACTCATCTTT. Residues: CAPGKAYVGAYTDKLIF.

Concerning this clone itself: A much larger clone lies a single base off, so this may be a read error. The rearrangement links TRDV1 to TRDJ1; 7 bases are shared with TRDD1. CDR1 TSWWSYY and CDR2 QGS come from the germline V gene. The J segment lost 0 bases and the V segment lost 2 bases, leaving 24 bases of the junction unmatched. The CDR3 spans 22 residues. CDR3 loop: CALGEENLGRNRGSPYTDKLIF. The CDR3 DNA follows: TGTGCTCTTGGGGAAGAAAACCTAGGTCGAAATAGGGGTAGCCCCTACACCGATAAACTCATCTTT.

In the case of this clone: This could be a read error, since a much larger clone is one nucleotide away. Other DNA sequences in the sample encode the same CDR3. J is TRDJ1 and V is TRDV1, with TRDD3 matching 9 bases. Germline assignment: CDR1 TSWWSYY and CDR2 QGS. The CDR3 consists of 16 residues. The CDR3 coding sequence is TGTGCTCTCGGGGAACTCCCCCCTTACTGGGGGAGGAAACTCATCTTT. It encodes CALGELPPYWGRKLIF.

Regarding this clone: A far larger clone is just one base off, so this is likely a read error. This sample also contains other DNA sequences that code for the same CDR3. V gene TRDV1 combines with J gene TRDJ1; possibly TRDD2 for D (6 bases). CDR3 length: 20 amino acids. The V gene's germline CDR1 is TSWWSYY and CDR2 QGS. The CDR3 loop reads CALGGPSYSLLGDSTDKLIF. The CDR3 DNA follows: TGTGCTCTTGGGGGCCCATCCTACTCACTTCTAGGGGACTCCACCGACAAACTCATCTTT.

Notes on this clone: The identical CDR3 is also encoded by other nucleotide sequences in the sample. This rearrangement joins TRDV1 to TRDJ1; 8 bases are a match to TRDD2. Per germline, CDR1 TSWWSYY and CDR2 QGS. The CDR3 totals 26 residues. CDR3 protein: CALGEITERGSTSYRKKAVYTDKLIF. The CDR3 DNA sequence: TGTGCCCTCGGGGAGATTACTGAACGGGGCTCGACTTCCTACAGAAAGAAAGCGGTGTACACCGATAAACTCATCTTT.

This clone was recorded a few times. The junction departs from germline at one end; a sequencing error may be responsible. The chain has TRDV1 and TRDJ1, with D possibly TRDD3 on 5 matching bases. The germline gives CDR1 TSWWSYY, CDR2 QGS. The CDR3 loop spans 25 amino acids. CDR3 sequence (DNA): TGTGCTCTTGGGGATCAGCACCCCGCGCGGCTGGCAGGATCTACCTTGGGGCCCAGTACCGGTAAACTCATCTTT. It translates to CALGDQHPARLAGSTLGPSTGKLIF.

The chain has TRDV1 and TRDJ1, with TRDD3 as a possible D gene (5 bases). CDR1 TSWWSYY and CDR2 QGS come from the germline V gene. The CDR3 length is 22 residues. The ends were cut back, 3 bases at V and 0 bases at J, with 32 bases in the middle. The CDR3 sequence: CALGDPPRRRGPNKYHTDKLIF. DNA for the CDR3: TGTGCTCTTGGGGATCCTCCCCGCCGGAGGGGACCCAATAAGTATCACACCGATAAACTCATCTTT.

To note about this clone: A far larger clone is one base from this, pointing to a likely read error. The V call is TRDV1, the J call TRDJ1, with D unresolved. V lost 3 bases to trimming and J lost 3 bases, with 32 bases between them. The CDR3 consists of 21 residues. The germline V gene encodes CDR1 TSWWSYY and CDR2 QGS. The CDR3 protein is CALGERTETRLRRPIADKLIF. DNA of the CDR3: TGTGCTCTTGGGGAGCGAACCGAAACCCGACTTCGGCGCCCGATCGCCGATAAACTCATCTTT.

As to this clone: A far larger clone differs by one base, so this is likely a read error. The genes are TRDV1 and TRDJ1; the D gene is possibly TRDD3 (7 bases). This CDR3 region has 21 residues. With 0 bases removed from V and 2 bases from J, the gap between germline ends came to 28 bases. Germline V gives CDR1 TSWWSYY, CDR2 QGS. CDR3: CALGELPFRRTEGYRTDKLIF. CDR3 in DNA: TGTGCTCTTGGGGAACTTCCCTTCCGTCGTACTGAGGGATACCGAACCGATAAACTCATCTTT.

This clone has a handful of counts. A far larger clone is one base from this, pointing to a likely read error. The chain joins TRDV1 to TRDJ1; 10 bases map to TRDD3. Germline V gene lookup returns CDR1 TSWWSYY and CDR2 QGS. Germline trimming cut 5 bases from V and 1 base from J; bases unmatched to any gene: 25. The CDR3 has 22 amino acids. The CDR3 sequence is CALGSSGPTLGGYRLVTDKLIF. As DNA, the CDR3 is TGTGCTCTTGGGTCCTCGGGGCCGACGCTTGGGGGATACAGGTTGGTCACCGATAAACTCATCTTT.